These 10 T cell receptor beta chains share one sample of origin, sequenced in a study of blood T cell repertoires in COVID-19. Generated by immunoSEQ multiplex PCR, the TCRdb table keeps only in-frame clones and is missing some. The profile shows about 66,000 clones, around 89% of them singletons. The sequenced sample was peripheral blood. These receptors came from a woman aged 65 to 85 with acute or convalescent COVID-19.

The V call is TRBV7-9, the J call TRBJ2-7, with 8 nucleotides matching TRBD2. Germline V gene lookup returns CDR1 SEHNR and CDR2 FQNEAQ (reference sequence). J was trimmed by 0 bases and V by 5 bases; bases with no gene match: 6. The CDR3 sequence is 15 residues long. The CDR3: CASSHAGGSSYEQYF. The CDR3 bases are TGTGCCAGCAGCCACGCGGGGGGAAGCTCCTACGAGCAGTACTTC.

The chain joins TRBV2 to TRBJ2-7; D remains unclear. Germline CDR1 is SNHLY and CDR2 is FYNNEI. The CDR3 runs to 15 residues. Between the trimmed V and J ends, which lost 6 bases and 2 bases, there was a span of 17 bases. The CDR3 loop is CASSPRKNQPYEQYF. The CDR3 coding sequence is TGTGCCAGCAGCCCCAGGAAAAACCAACCCTACGAGCAGTACTTC.

This chain links TRBV28 with TRBJ1-3; a possible D gene is TRBD1 (6 bases). The V gene lost 8 bases and the J gene lost 2 bases, with 16 bases spanning the gap. CDR1 and CDR2 (germline): MDHEN, SYDVKM. The CDR3 covers 15 residues. The CDR3 DNA reads as TGTGCCAGCGGACGGGCCCACAGGGCTGGAAACACCATATATTTT. It codes for CASGRAHRAGNTIYF.

The chain recombines TRBV28 with TRBJ2-3, with 8 bases lining up with TRBD1. This CDR3 contains 17 residues. With 6 bases clipped from V and 3 bases from J, the junction kept 14 bases outside the gene matches. Per germline, CDR1 MDHEN and CDR2 SYDVKM. The CDR3 loop reads CASSPSLLGQGTDTQYF. The DNA of the CDR3 is TGTGCCAGCAGCCCAAGTTTATTAGGACAGGGAACAGATACGCAGTATTTT. The full variable domain, its missing parts supplied by reference TRBV28 and TRBJ2-3, is DVKVTQSSRYLVKRTGEKVFLECVQDMDHENMFWYRQDPGLGLRLIYFSYDVKMKEKGDIPEGYSVSREKKERFSLILESASTNQTSMYLCASSPSLLGQGTDTQYFGPGTRLTVL.

The J gene is TRBJ1-1, the V gene TRBV6-1; D remains unclear. Germline V gene sequence: CDR1 MNHNS, CDR2 SASEGT. Trimming took 3 bases from V and 4 from J, leaving 12 bases between them. The CDR3 is 14 amino acids. CDR3 sequence reads: CASSEVGSGTEAFF. CDR3 bases: TGTGCCAGCAGTGAGGTAGGGAGCGGCACTGAAGCTTTCTTT.

The rearrangement uses TRBV28 and TRBJ1-3; perhaps TRBD1 as D (5 bases). V lost 11 bases and J 0 bases, leaving 17 bases between the germline ends. Germline V gives CDR1 MDHEN, CDR2 SYDVKM. The CDR3 is made up of 15 amino acids. The CDR3, as DNA: TGTGCCGCTCACGGCGGGGGAACCTCTGGAAACACCATATATTTT. This translates into CAAHGGGTSGNTIYF.

As to this clone: A junction boundary mismatches the germline segment, possibly from a read error. The genes are TRBV20-1 and TRBJ1-1, with 7 bases lining up with TRBD1. CDR3 length equals 11 residues. Germline values: CDR1 DFQATT, CDR2 SNEGSKA (reference sequence). CDR3 amino acids: CSARFLGTDPF. Here the CDR3 DNA reads TGCAGTGCTAGGTTCCTCGGGACAGACCCTTTT.

The chain combines TRBV24-1 with TRBJ1-5; unclear D gene. The V gene lost 4 bases and the J gene lost 3 bases, with 15 bases spanning the gap. Germline V gene data show CDR1 as KGHDR and CDR2 as SFDVKD. CDR3 length equals 16 residues. CDR3 region: CATSDPTEGLNQPQHF. The CDR3 nucleotides read TGTGCCACCAGTGACCCTACAGAAGGTCTCAATCAGCCCCAGCATTTT.

This rearrangement joins TRBV5-5 to TRBJ1-5, with D uncertain. The CDR3 is 17 amino acids. Germline-derived CDR1 and CDR2 are SGHKS and YYEKEE (reference sequence). V lost 0 bases and J 3 bases, leaving 16 bases between the germline ends. CDR3 sequence: CASSLDPPASYNQPQHF. CDR3 nucleotide sequence: TGTGCCAGCAGCTTGGACCCCCCCGCCTCCTACAATCAGCCCCAGCATTTT. Supplemented by reference TRBV5-5 and TRBJ1-5, the full variable domain reads DAGVTQSPTHLIKTRGQQVTLRCSPISGHKSVSWYQQVLGQGPQFIFQYYEKEERGRGNFPDRFSARQFPNYSSELNVNALLLGDSALYLCASSLDPPASYNQPQHFGDGTRLSIL.

V gene TRBV12-5 combines with J gene TRBJ2-1; 8 nucleotides align to TRBD1. The length of the CDR3 is 17 residues. The germline CDR1 and CDR2 sequences are LGHNT and FRNRAP. V shed 0 bases, J shed 3 bases, and the junction held 7 bases outside the gene matches. In DNA form, the CDR3 reads TGTGCTAGTGGTTTGGTACGGGGGACAGGAGGCTACAATGAGCAGTTCTTC. This sequence encodes CASGLVRGTGGYNEQFF.